This T cell receptor (beta chain) was identified during a study of CD8+ T cells in alopecia areata (dated by TCRdb to the late 2010s). About the investigation overall: Treated patients were enrolled in an open-label pilot trial of oral tofacitinib, 5 to 10 mg twice daily, for moderate-to-severe alopecia areata. Human TCRbeta sequencing covered scalp tissue and sorted CD4+ and CD8+ peripheral blood T cells from patchy and totalis/universalis alopecia areata patients and healthy controls. Patients on tofacitinib were biopsied at baseline and after 4 and 24 weeks of treatment, and several of the patients also had a later scalp biopsy. Scalp clonality was compared across normal scalp (n=4), patchy alopecia areata scalp (n=8), and alopecia totalis/universalis scalp (n=8). The RNA source kit depended on sample type: the PAXgene miRNA kit for fixed scalp, the miRNeasy kit for PBMCs, and the RNeasy kit for mouse skin. In both human patients and the C3H/HeJ mouse model, the study applied high-throughput TCRbeta sequencing to look at T cell clonal expansion in alopecia areata. For the treated patients, the SALT score, which quantifies what percentage of scalp surface area is affected, served as the measure of disease severity. Tofacitinib was given for 6 to 18 months, followed by 6 months of follow-up off drug to assess delayed response and recurrence. TCRbeta CDR3 regions were amplified by immunoSEQ multiplex PCR with 35 Vbeta forward and 13 Jbeta reverse primers.

The sample's time point label, decoded: 4 weeks on oral tofacitinib. The treatment or condition label for this specimen denotes: oral pan-JAK inhibitor, 5-10 mg twice daily. Lesional scalp punch biopsies and peripheral blood were collected from alopecia areata patients. PBMCs were separated by density centrifugation and stained for CD3, CD4 and CD8, after which CD4+ and CD8+ T cells were sorted on a FACSAria. The germline V and J ends show losses of 4 bases and 6 bases respectively, and no gene match explains 11 bases of the junction. The CDR3 runs 15 residues from the cysteine to the phenylalanine. CDR3 DNA is the only sequence kept; it has 45 bases, read in frame from the first base. CDR1 SEHNR and CDR2 FQNEAQ were looked up in the germline V gene (reference sequence). To prepare the library, the immunoSEQ multiplex PCR assay was applied. For TCR sequencing, RNA was extracted from every sample and reverse transcribed into cDNA to serve as template. SuperScript III was used for first-strand cDNA synthesis, primed with a 2:1 mix of oligo-dT and random hexamers. A synthetic immune receptor repertoire was used to measure amplification bias, and any remaining bias was corrected computationally. On the study's bioinformatics: Raw reads were preprocessed for error removal, and CDR3 was defined according to IMGT conventions as running from the conserved cysteine to phenylalanine. Clonality was computed as 1 minus the Shannon entropy, with the entropy normalized by log2 of the number of productive unique TCRs. Scalp TCRbeta sequences were cross-referenced with sorted blood CD4 and CD8 repertoires so that the CD4 or CD8 identity of scalp clones could be inferred. Here the immuneACCESS table is served through TCRdb, limited to in-frame sequences with V and J called. Missing clones are a known gap in these copies; in checked studies unresolved V genes cover under half, and the rest lacks a known reason. The V and J calls and clone size come from that table; D and trimming were worked out from the DNA. This sample holds more than 85,000 clones; approximately 60% were observed only once. Together, the top ten hold about 16% of the sample.

Turning to this clone: Its antigen specificity is not known. There are no base qualities to consult, and no much larger clone falls within one base.

What the work shows at the level of the full study, not this receptor alone: Compared with normal scalp, lesional scalp, particularly in alopecia totalis/universalis, had higher clonality and more expanded CD8+ clones, which suggests antigenic drive. TCR sequences shared between patients were less clear than in mice, possibly partly because of HLA diversity in the patient population. Tofacitinib significantly lowered scalp clonality and the number of expanded CD8+ clones among the top 100 scalp clones. Resident alphabeta T cells in normal human skin are also sequenced, complicating scalp TCR repertoire analysis, unlike mouse skin dominated by gammadelta T cells. Many expanded lesional clones were found to persist in scalp and blood during tofacitinib treatment, and relapse after treatment cessation may be partly explained by this persistence. The treated cohort was small, with a single nonresponder, so links between baseline CD8+ expansion and response need larger studies.

Sample: CD8+ T cells sorted from blood, taken at week 4, from a patient treated with tofacitinib. The receptor was isolated from a human donor with alopecia areata. Rearrangement joined TRBV7-9 to TRBJ1-2; the junction holds 7 bases that match TRBD1. The bases read TGTGCCAGCAGCTCAGACAGGGAGATCCTGGATGGCTACACCTTC. Protein translation: CASSSDREILDGYTF.